This entry is about one T cell receptor beta chain. This sample was taken from a study of blood T cell repertoires in COVID-19. In the study overall: Acute and convalescent COVID-19 specimens originated in the United States, Italy and Spain.

Germline CDR1 reads SGHNT; CDR2 reads YYREEE (reference sequence). The CDR3 is made up of 14 amino acids. Losses at the gene ends were 4 bases for V and 4 bases for J; bases not matched to a gene: 5. Original data processing: Counts of nucleated cells, estimated from reference gene primer amplification, were obtained. The protocol was immunoSEQ multiplex PCR, while the TCRdb copy is restricted to in-frame clones and leaves out a portion. The DNA gave D and trimming, while V, J and clone size come from that table. The sample has 290,000 or so clones, about 82% seen once; the top ten hold approximately 5.1%.

This chain connects TRBV5-4 to TRBJ2-3, with TRBD2 matching over 8 bases. The source is a man between 45 and 60 years old with active or convalescent COVID-19. Material for sequencing was peripheral blood. The CDR3 here is CASSVTSVPDTQYF. DNA of the CDR3: TGTGCCAGCAGCGTGACTAGCGTTCCAGATACGCAGTATTTT.